This T cell receptor (beta chain) was found in a study of Graves' ophthalmopathy and Graves' hyperthyroidism. Transcripts of RNA were the source for amplifying TCR beta CDR3 regions. HTBI-primed RT-PCR formed the first round, and a multiplex PCR formed the second. TCRdb reprocessed the multiplex PCR reads via MiXCR and lists one record per CDR3 protein. There are 240,000 or so distinct CDR3 sequences in the sample; 40% to 50% occur only once, and 40% to 55% lies in the top ten. None of the included patients had other autoimmune diseases, uncontrolled infections, pregnancy or lactation, as these led to exclusion. Diagnoses were established from clinical symptoms, serum thyroxine, TRAb, thyroid ultrasound and orbital computed tomography. In its sample, this clonotype was seen a few times. What it recognizes is unknown. Study-wide results and limits: Detected in blood as well were most expanded thyroid clonotypes with frequency above 0.001. Stable hyperthyroidism and ophthalmopathy were told apart by a 13-signature model, which achieved 87.88% sensitivity and around 80% specificity.

Sequencing used peripheral blood. This TCR was sampled from an adult man with Graves' ophthalmopathy.

The CDR3 sequence is CASSLTGREYF. The CDR3 region has the DNA TGTGCCAGCAGTTTAACAGGGCGGGAGTACTTC. This rearrangement joins TRBV12-3 or TRBV12-4 to TRBJ2-7; D might be TRBD1 (6 bases). This CDR3 has 11 amino acids. V lost 2 bases and J 11 bases, leaving 10 bases between the germline ends.